Presented here are 30 T cell receptor beta chains from one specimen sequenced in a study of T cells in Graves' hyperthyroidism and ophthalmopathy. The TCR beta CDR3 regions underwent amplification using RNA transcripts as the source. With the HTBI primer set, the TCR CDR3 went through a first round of RT-PCR. TCRdb used MiXCR to reprocess the multiplex PCR reads, holding one entry per CDR3 protein. The sample carries about 520,000 distinct CDR3 sequences, approximately 25% recorded once. The source material was blood. Receptors originate from a woman in her 30s with Graves' ophthalmopathy.

This clonotype was detected ten times or more. The V call is TRBV28, the J call TRBJ2-7; D unresolved. V lost 4 bases and J lost 3, with 10 bases in between. From germline, CDR1 is MDHEN and CDR2 SYDVKM. This CDR3 is built from 13 residues. This chain's CDR3 is CASSYEVGYEQYF. CDR3 bases: TGTGCCAGCAGTTATGAGGTGGGCTACGAGCAGTACTTC.

In its sample, this clonotype was seen many times. V is TRBV14 and J is TRBJ1-2; D is unclear. The CDR3 length is 13 residues. Trimming removed 1 base at V and 8 bases at J, with 11 bases between. Germline V lookup: CDR1 SGHDN, CDR2 FVKESK. CDR3 protein: CASSQGWNGGYTF. In DNA form, the CDR3 reads TGTGCCAGCAGCCAAGGCTGGAATGGAGGCTACACCTTC.

This clonotype was counted many times. The chain links TRBV15 to TRBJ1-2; no clear D gene. This CDR3 comprises 14 residues. V was clipped by 0 bases and J by 4 bases, with 9 bases between them. Germline values: CDR1 LNHNV, CDR2 YYDKDF (reference sequence). CDR3 sequence reads: CATSRDLMAYGYTF. DNA for the CDR3: TGTGCCACCAGCAGAGATTTGATGGCCTATGGCTACACCTTC. Looking up the rest from reference TRBV15 and TRBJ1-2 gives the full variable domain: DAMVIQNPRYQVTQFGKPVTLSCSQTLNHNVMYWYQQKSSQAPKLLFHYYDKDFNNEADTPDNFQSRRPNTSFCFLDIRSPGLGDTAMYLCATSRDLMAYGYTFGSGTRLTVV.

This clonotype was recorded at least ten times. V usage is TRBV12-3 or TRBV12-4 and J usage is TRBJ1-2; no firm D call. V shed 6 bases and J shed 4 bases, with 9 bases lying between them. CDR3 size: 12 residues. CDR3 protein: CASRPGFYGYTF. In nucleotides, the CDR3 is TGTGCCAGCAGGCCCGGATTCTATGGCTACACCTTC.

This clonotype was detected ten times or more. V is TRBV29-1 and J is TRBJ1-2; D uncertain. The V gene's germline CDR1 is SQVTM and CDR2 ANQGSEA. With 2 bases removed from V and 0 bases from J, the gap between germline ends came to 10 bases. This CDR3 contains 14 residues. In DNA form, the CDR3 reads TGCAGCGTTGAACCGAACAGAGCTAACTATGGCTACACCTTC. It yields the protein CSVEPNRANYGYTF.

There are many counts of this clonotype. The gene calls are TRBV24-1 and TRBJ2-2; perhaps D is TRBD1 or TRBD2 (6 bases each). Trimming took 3 bases from V and 10 from J, leaving 11 bases between them. CDR3 length: 13 residues. Germline V gene sequence: CDR1 KGHDR, CDR2 SFDVKD. DNA for the CDR3: TGTGCCACCAGTGATCAGGGGACTCTGGAGCTGTTTTTT. Translated, it gives CATSDQGTLELFF.

The V and J genes are TRBV6-5 and TRBJ2-2; perhaps TRBD1 as D (6 bases). CDR3 length equals 13 residues. From germline, CDR1 is MNHEY and CDR2 SVGAGI. With 0 bases removed from V and 8 bases from J, the gap between germline ends came to 7 bases. CDR3 sequence (DNA): TGTGCCAGCAGTTACTCGGGGACAGGGGAGCTGTTTTTT. Its translation: CASSYSGTGELFF.

This clonotype was seen ten or more times. The chain combines TRBV24-1 with TRBJ1-5, with a weak D call TRBD1 (5 bases). This CDR3 has 12 amino acids. Germline CDR1 is KGHDR and CDR2 is SFDVKD. Trimming stripped 4 bases from V and 5 bases from J, with 5 bases between. The CDR3 sequence is CATSDRDQPQHF. In DNA, the CDR3 is TGTGCCACCAGTGACAGGGATCAGCCCCAGCATTTT.

The V and J genes are TRBV6-1 and TRBJ1-2; perhaps TRBD1 as D (5 bases). Per the germline V gene, CDR1 is MNHNS and CDR2 is SASEGT. The CDR3 extends over 15 amino acids. The V end was cut by 5 bases, the J end by 4 bases, with 17 bases between. CDR3 sequence reads: CASSLDRGRSYGYTF. CDR3 DNA: TGTGCCAGCAGTCTAGACAGAGGCCGGTCCTATGGCTACACCTTC.

Only one count was recorded for this clonotype. The chain uses TRBV20-1 and TRBJ1-2; D is unclear. CDR1 DFQATT and CDR2 SNEGSKA come from the germline V gene (reference sequence). V was pared by 0 bases and J by 0 bases, with 11 bases between. The CDR3 sequence is 15 residues long. CDR3 nucleotide sequence: TGCAGTGCTAGAGATGATTCGCCTGCTAACTATGGCTACACCTTC. It encodes CSARDDSPANYGYTF.

The chain combines TRBV27 with TRBJ1-2; tentative D call: TRBD1 (6 bases). The germline V gene has CDR1 MNHEY and CDR2 SMNVEV (reference sequence). CDR3 length: 15 amino acids. Trimming stripped 3 bases from V and 4 bases from J, with 15 bases between. This CDR3 reads CASSFVGGRGYGYTF. DNA of the CDR3: TGTGCCAGCAGTTTTGTCGGGGGGCGCGGCTATGGCTACACCTTC.

This clonotype was counted only a few times. V is TRBV15 and J is TRBJ1-5, with 10 bases aligning to TRBD1. The junction had 7 bases not matched to a gene; V was cut back by 3 bases and J by 5 bases. There are 16 residues in the CDR3. Germline loops: CDR1 LNHNV, CDR2 YYDKDF (reference sequence). CDR3 nucleotides: TGTGCCACCAGCAGGTCGGACAGGGGGGAAGATCAGCCCCAGCATTTT. It is translated as CATSRSDRGEDQPQHF.

Many counts were recorded for this clonotype. V and J are TRBV27 and TRBJ1-2; 10 bases map to TRBD1. Germline CDR1 is MNHEY and CDR2 is SMNVEV (reference sequence). The CDR3 has 14 amino acids. Trimming took 7 bases from V and 3 from J; bases not matched to a gene: 5. The CDR3 nucleotides read TGTGCCAGCAAATGGACAGGGGGGGACTATGGCTACACCTTC. Translating it yields CASKWTGGDYGYTF.

This clonotype has a count of ten or more. The V gene is TRBV3-1, the J gene TRBJ1-2; D possibly corresponds to TRBD1 (5 bases). V lost 3 bases and J 10 bases, leaving 21 bases between the germline ends. From germline, CDR1 is LGHDT and CDR2 YNNKEL (reference sequence). CDR3 size: 15 residues. The CDR3 region has the DNA TGTGCCAGCAGCCAGAGAACCGGGACCGAATCCCCCTACACCTTC. This gives the protein CASSQRTGTESPYTF.

This clonotype was recorded at least ten times. V is TRBV20-1 and J is TRBJ1-2; D remains ambiguous. The CDR3 is 12 amino acids. Germline values: CDR1 DFQATT, CDR2 SNEGSKA (reference sequence). The V gene lost 5 bases and the J gene lost 2 bases, with 9 bases spanning the gap. CDR3 residues: CSAPYWNYGYTF. The DNA of the CDR3 is TGCAGTGCTCCTTATTGGAACTATGGCTACACCTTC.

V is TRBV15 and J is TRBJ2-2; 7 bases agree with TRBD1. Trimming took 0 bases from V and 6 from J; bases not matched to a gene: 7. Germline V CDR1 and CDR2: LNHNV, YYDKDF (reference sequence). This CDR3 is built from 16 residues. The CDR3 DNA reads TGTGCCACCAGCAGAGATCGCGAGCAGGGGGCCGGGGAGCTGTTTTTT. The encoded protein is CATSRDREQGAGELFF.

This clonotype was observed at least ten times. V usage is TRBV20-1 and J usage is TRBJ1-2; TRBD1 aligns across 8 bases. Per the germline V gene, CDR1 is DFQATT and CDR2 is SNEGSKA (reference sequence). The CDR3 extends over 14 amino acids. The V segment lost 6 bases and the J segment 2 bases; nucleotides outside the gene matches: 8. The CDR3 region has the DNA TGCAGTGCCCCCAGGACAGGGCGGAACTATGGCTACACCTTC. Residues: CSAPRTGRNYGYTF.

This clonotype was counted many times. The chain joins TRBV2 to TRBJ2-5, with 13 bases matching TRBD2. Trimming cost V 8 bases and J 4 bases; bases outside gene matches: 4. The CDR3 has 14 amino acids. CDR1 is SNHLY and CDR2 is FYNNEI in the germline V gene. CDR3 amino acids: CASRTSGGSETQYF. The CDR3 DNA follows: TGTGCCAGCCGGACTAGCGGGGGCTCAGAGACCCAGTACTTC.

This clonotype was picked up many times. V is TRBV27 and J is TRBJ2-7; TRBD2 matches at 10 bases. With 5 bases clipped from V and 3 bases from J, the junction kept 7 bases outside the gene matches. CDR1 MNHEY and CDR2 SMNVEV come from the germline V gene (reference sequence). The CDR3 runs 15 residues. The CDR3: CASSAPGLAIYEQYF. The CDR3 DNA follows: TGTGCCAGCAGTGCCCCGGGACTAGCGATCTACGAGCAGTACTTC.

This clonotype was seen ten or more times. The rearrangement links TRBV2 to TRBJ1-1; possibly TRBD1 for D (5 bases). V was trimmed by 4 bases and J by 2 bases, leaving 11 bases between them. Per germline, CDR1 SNHLY and CDR2 FYNNEI. CDR3 length: 14 amino acids. This CDR3 reads CASSVQVVNTEAFF. The DNA for the CDR3 is TGTGCCAGCAGTGTACAGGTAGTCAACACTGAAGCTTTCTTT.

This chain connects TRBV6-2 or TRBV6-3 to TRBJ2-2, with 10 bases matching TRBD2. V gave up 0 bases and J gave up 5 bases; unmatched junction bases: 9. The CDR3 is 18 residues long. Germline V CDR1 and CDR2: MNHEY, SVGEGT. CDR3 amino acids: CASSYSMVGLASTGELFF. The CDR3 region has the DNA TGTGCCAGCAGTTACTCGATGGTGGGACTAGCGTCGACCGGGGAGCTGTTTTTT.

The sample holds a few counts of this clonotype. The chain employs TRBV6-1 and TRBJ2-7; D is uncertain. Germline V gives CDR1 MNHNS, CDR2 SASEGT. Trimming removed 1 base at V and 2 bases at J, with 12 bases between. This CDR3 spans 15 amino acids. The CDR3 loop reads CASSEVGRPTYEQYF. DNA for the CDR3: TGTGCCAGCAGTGAAGTTGGCAGGCCTACCTACGAGCAGTACTTC.

V is TRBV7-3 and J is TRBJ1-1; D might be TRBD1 (6 bases). In germline, CDR1 is SGHTA, CDR2 FQGTGA. V was cut by 1 base and J by 5 bases, with 11 bases left in between. This CDR3 region has 14 residues. The CDR3: CASSLNGRGTEAFF. CDR3 DNA: TGTGCCAGCAGCTTAAATGGGAGGGGGACTGAAGCTTTCTTT.

This clonotype showed up just once. An end of the junction differs from the germline gene, which may be a read error. The chain carries TRBV12-3 or TRBV12-4 and TRBJ2-7, with TRBD2 matching over 12 bases. The CDR3 is 13 residues long. The CDR3 nucleotides read TGTGCCAGCAGTCTAGCGGGGGGGCTCGAGCAGTACTTC. It codes for CASSLAGGLEQYF.

Concerning this clonotype: A single base separates this from a much larger clone, so it may be a read error. The chain carries TRBV6-2 or TRBV6-3 and TRBJ2-2; the D is unclear. The germline gives CDR1 MNHEY, CDR2 SVGEGT. Trimming took 8 bases from V and 3 from J, leaving 7 bases between them. This CDR3 is built from 12 residues. The CDR3 sequence: CASRVYTGELFF. The DNA for the CDR3 is TGTGCCAGCCGGGTGTACACCGGGGAGCTGTTTTTT.

The chain combines TRBV4-2 with TRBJ2-5; no firm D call. V lost 1 base, J lost 4 bases, and 10 bases lay in between. CDR3 length equals 14 residues. Germline CDR1 LGHNA, CDR2 YNFKEQ. This chain's CDR3 is CASSQGSRRETQYF. The DNA of the CDR3 is TGTGCCAGCAGCCAAGGCTCTAGGCGAGAGACCCAGTACTTC.

This clonotype appeared many times. The chain carries TRBV27 and TRBJ1-2, with D tentatively TRBD1 (5 bases). The CDR3 has 15 residues. Germline assignment: CDR1 MNHEY and CDR2 SMNVEV (reference sequence). V was cut by 2 bases and J by 5 bases, with 15 bases left in between. The CDR3 is CASSLTAASGYGYTF. The CDR3 nucleotides read TGTGCCAGCAGTTTAACGGCTGCTTCAGGGTATGGCTACACCTTC.

At least ten counts were recorded for this clonotype. The chain uses TRBV7-2 and TRBJ2-7; D not resolved. This CDR3 contains 16 residues. Between the trimmed V and J ends, which lost 5 bases and 3 bases, there was a span of 20 bases. Germline assignment: CDR1 SGHTA and CDR2 FQGNSA. In nucleotides, the CDR3 is TGTGCCAGCAGCCCCCCAGACTGGTCCCCCCTCTACGAGCAGTACTTC. This translates into CASSPPDWSPLYEQYF.

This clonotype was found many times. This sequence joins TRBV28 and TRBJ2-2; D unresolved. This CDR3 has 14 residues. V lost 4 bases and J 3 bases, leaving 9 bases between the germline ends. Germline loops: CDR1 MDHEN, CDR2 SYDVKM. In DNA form, the CDR3 reads TGTGCCAGCAGTTGGGCAGGAGACACCGGGGAGCTGTTTTTT. Translating it yields CASSWAGDTGELFF.

The table lists this clonotype with many counts. This sequence joins TRBV2 and TRBJ1-5; 9 nucleotides align to TRBD1. Germline assignment: CDR1 SNHLY and CDR2 FYNNEI. This CDR3 comprises 14 residues. The ends lost 4 bases at V and 5 bases at J; junction bases unmatched: 3. CDR3 bases: TGTGCCAGCAGTGGGGGACAGGGAGATCAGCCCCAGCATTTT. This codes for CASSGGQGDQPQHF.